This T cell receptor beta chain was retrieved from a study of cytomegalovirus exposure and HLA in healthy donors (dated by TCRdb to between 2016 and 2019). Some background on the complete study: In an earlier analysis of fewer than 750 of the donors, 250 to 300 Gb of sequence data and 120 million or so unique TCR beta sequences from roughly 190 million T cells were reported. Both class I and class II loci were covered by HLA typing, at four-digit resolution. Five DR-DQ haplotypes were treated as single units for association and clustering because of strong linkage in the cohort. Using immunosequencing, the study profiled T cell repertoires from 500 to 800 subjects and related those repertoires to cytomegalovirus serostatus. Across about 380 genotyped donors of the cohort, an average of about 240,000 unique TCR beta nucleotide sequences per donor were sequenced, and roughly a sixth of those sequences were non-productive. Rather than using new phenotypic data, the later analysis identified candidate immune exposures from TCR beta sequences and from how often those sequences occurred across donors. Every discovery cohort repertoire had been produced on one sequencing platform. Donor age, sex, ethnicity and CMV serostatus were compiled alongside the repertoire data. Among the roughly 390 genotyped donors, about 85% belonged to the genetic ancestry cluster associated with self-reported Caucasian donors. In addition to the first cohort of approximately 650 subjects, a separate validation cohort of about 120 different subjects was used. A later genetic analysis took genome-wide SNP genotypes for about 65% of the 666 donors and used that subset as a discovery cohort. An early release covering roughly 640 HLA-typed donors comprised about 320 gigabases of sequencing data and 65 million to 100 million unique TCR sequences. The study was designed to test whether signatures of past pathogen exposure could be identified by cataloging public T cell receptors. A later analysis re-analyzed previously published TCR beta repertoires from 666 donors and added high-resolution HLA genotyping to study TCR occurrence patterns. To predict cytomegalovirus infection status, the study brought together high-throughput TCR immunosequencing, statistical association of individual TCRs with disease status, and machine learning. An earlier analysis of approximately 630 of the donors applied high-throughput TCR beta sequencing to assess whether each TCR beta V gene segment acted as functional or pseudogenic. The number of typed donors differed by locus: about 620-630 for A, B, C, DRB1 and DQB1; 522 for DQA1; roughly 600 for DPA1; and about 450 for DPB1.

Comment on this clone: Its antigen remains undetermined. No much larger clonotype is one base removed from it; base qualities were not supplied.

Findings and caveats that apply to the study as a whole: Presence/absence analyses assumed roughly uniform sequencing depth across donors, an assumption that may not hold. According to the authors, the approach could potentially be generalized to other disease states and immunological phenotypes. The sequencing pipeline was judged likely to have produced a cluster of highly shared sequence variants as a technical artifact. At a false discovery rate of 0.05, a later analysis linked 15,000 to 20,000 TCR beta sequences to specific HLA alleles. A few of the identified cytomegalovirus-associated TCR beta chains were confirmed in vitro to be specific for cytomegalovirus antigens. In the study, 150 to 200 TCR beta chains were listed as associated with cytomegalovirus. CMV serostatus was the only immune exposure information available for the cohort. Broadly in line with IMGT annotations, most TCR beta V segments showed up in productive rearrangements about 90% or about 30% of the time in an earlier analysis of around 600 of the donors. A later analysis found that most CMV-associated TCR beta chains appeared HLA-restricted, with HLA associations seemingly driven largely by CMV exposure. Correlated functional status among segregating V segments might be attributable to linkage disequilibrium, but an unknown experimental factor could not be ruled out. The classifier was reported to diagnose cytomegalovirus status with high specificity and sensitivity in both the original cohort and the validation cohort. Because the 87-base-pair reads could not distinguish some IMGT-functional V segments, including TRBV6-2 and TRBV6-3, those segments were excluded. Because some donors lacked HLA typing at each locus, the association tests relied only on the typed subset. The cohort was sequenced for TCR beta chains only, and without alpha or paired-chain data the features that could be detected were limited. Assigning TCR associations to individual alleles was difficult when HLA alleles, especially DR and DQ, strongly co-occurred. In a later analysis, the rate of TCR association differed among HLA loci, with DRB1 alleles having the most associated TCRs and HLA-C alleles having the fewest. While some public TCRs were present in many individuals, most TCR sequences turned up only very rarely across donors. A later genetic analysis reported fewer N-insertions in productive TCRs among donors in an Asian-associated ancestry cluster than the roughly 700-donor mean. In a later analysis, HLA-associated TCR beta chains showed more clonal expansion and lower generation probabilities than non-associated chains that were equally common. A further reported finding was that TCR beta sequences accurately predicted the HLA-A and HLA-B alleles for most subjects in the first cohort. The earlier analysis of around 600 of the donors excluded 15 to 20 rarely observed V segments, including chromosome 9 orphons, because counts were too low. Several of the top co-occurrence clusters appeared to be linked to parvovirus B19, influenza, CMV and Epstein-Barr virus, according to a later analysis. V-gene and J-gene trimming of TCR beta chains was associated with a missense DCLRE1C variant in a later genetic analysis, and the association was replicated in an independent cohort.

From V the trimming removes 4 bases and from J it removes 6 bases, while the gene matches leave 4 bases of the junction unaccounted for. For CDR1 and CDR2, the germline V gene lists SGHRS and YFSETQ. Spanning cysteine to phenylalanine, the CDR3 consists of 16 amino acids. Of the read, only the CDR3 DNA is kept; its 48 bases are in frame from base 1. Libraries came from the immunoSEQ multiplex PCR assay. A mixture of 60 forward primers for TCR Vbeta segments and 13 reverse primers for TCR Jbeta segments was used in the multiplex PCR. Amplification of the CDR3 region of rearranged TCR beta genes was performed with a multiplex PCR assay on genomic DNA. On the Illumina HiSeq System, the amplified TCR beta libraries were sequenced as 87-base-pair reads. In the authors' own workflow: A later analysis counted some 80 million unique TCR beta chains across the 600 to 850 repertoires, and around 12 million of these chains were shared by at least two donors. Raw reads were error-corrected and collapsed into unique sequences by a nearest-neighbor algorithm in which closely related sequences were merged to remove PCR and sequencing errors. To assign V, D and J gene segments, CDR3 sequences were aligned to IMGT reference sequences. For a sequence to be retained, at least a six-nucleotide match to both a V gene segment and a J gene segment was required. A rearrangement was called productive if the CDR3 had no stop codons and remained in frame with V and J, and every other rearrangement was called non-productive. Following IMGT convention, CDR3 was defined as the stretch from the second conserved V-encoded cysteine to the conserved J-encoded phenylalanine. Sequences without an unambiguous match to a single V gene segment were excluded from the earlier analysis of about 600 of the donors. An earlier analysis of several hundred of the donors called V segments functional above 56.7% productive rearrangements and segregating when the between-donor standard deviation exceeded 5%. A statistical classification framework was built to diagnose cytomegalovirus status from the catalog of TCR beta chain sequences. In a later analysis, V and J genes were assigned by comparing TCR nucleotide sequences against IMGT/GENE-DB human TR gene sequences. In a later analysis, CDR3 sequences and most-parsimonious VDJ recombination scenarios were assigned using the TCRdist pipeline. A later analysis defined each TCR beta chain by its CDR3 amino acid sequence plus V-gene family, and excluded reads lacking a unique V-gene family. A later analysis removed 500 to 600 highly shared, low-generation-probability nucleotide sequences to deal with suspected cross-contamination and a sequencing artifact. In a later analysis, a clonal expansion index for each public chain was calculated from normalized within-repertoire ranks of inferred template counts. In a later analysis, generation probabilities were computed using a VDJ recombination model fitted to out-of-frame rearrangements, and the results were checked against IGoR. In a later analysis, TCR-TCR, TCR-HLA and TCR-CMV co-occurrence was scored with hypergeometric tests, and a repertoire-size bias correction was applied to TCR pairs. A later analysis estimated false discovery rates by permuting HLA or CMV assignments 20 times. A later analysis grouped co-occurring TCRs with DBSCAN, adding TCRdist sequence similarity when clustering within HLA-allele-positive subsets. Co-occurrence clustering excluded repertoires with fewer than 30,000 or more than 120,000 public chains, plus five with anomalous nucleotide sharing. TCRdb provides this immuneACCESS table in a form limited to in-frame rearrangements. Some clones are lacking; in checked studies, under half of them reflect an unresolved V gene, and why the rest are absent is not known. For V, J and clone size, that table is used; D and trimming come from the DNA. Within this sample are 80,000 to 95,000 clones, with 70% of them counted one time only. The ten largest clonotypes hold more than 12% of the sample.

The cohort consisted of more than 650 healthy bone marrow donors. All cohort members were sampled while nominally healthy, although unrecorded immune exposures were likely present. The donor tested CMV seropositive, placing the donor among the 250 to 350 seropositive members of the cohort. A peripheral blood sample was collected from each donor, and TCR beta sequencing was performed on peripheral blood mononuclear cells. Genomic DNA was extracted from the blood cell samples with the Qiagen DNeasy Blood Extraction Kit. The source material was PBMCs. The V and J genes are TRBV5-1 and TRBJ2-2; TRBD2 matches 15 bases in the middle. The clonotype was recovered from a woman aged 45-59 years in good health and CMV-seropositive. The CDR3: CASSRRTSGRAGELFF. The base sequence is TGCGCCAGCAGCCGACGGACTAGCGGGAGGGCCGGGGAGCTGTTTTTT.